The T cell receptor beta chain described here comes from a study of T cell repertoires in cytomegalovirus infection. General observations from the study: CMV carriers with the relevant HLA were identified by cumulative public TCR beta family frequency.

The CDR3 is 14 residues long. V was clipped by 2 bases and J by 0 bases, with 5 bases between them. Germline CDR1 KGHDR, CDR2 SFDVKD. Using its own MiXCR run on the reads, TCRdb lists one record per CDR3 protein. The repertoire holds 90,000 to 110,000 distinct CDR3 sequences, with 29% as singletons. A few counts support this clonotype. The antigen is unknown. The sequences come from CD8+ T cells from cultured PBMCs, collected from culture after CMV antigen stimulation. The clonotype was recovered from a human donor in good health (CMV status not recorded). Some clones in this sample may be carry-over from other donors' samples. The chain links TRBV24-1 to TRBJ2-3, with D unclear. The CDR3 DNA is TGTGCCACCAGTGATTATGACAGCACAGATACGCAGTATTTT. Translation gives CATSDYDSTDTQYF.